These 22 T cell receptor beta chains share one sample of origin, sequenced in a study of CD8 T cells in Susac syndrome. RNA, at roughly 0.45 to 1 ug, was reverse transcribed with random hexamers. TCRdb analysed the immunoSEQ multiplex PCR reads with MiXCR anew, one entry per CDR3 protein. The repertoire holds some 300,000 distinct CDR3 sequences, with about 85% as singletons. Sample: CD8+ T cells from PBMCs. These TCRs come from a human donor with multiple sclerosis.

A few counts support this clonotype. DNA of the CDR3: TGTGCCAGCAGCCCACAGGGGAATAGCAATCAGCCCCAGCATTTT. Translating gives CASSPQGNSNQPQHF. This chain connects TRBV9 to TRBJ1-5; TRBD1 matches 7 bases. With 4 bases clipped from V and 0 bases from J, the junction kept 4 bases outside the gene matches. Germline V gives CDR1 SGDLS, CDR2 YYNGEE. The CDR3 sequence is 15 residues long.

The chain links TRBV28 to TRBJ2-1; D is uncertain. Germline loops: CDR1 MDHEN, CDR2 SYDVKM. The CDR3 contains 14 residues. Trimming pared 1 base from V and 5 bases from J, leaving 9 bases between. The CDR3 sequence is CASSLSWNNNEQFF. The DNA for the CDR3 is TGTGCCAGCAGTTTATCTTGGAATAACAATGAGCAGTTCTTC.

The rearrangement uses TRBV6-5 and TRBJ1-5, with 9 bases aligning to TRBD1. Germline lookup yields CDR1 MNHEY and CDR2 SVGAGI. The ends lost 0 bases at V and 8 bases at J; junction bases unmatched: 5. The CDR3 sequence is 15 residues long. The CDR3 loop is CASSYSGQGWEPQHF. The CDR3 nucleotides read TGTGCCAGCAGTTACTCCGGACAGGGGTGGGAGCCCCAGCATTTT.

The chain recombines TRBV12-3 or TRBV12-4 with TRBJ2-1, with D perhaps TRBD2 (5 bases). This CDR3 has 14 residues. Trimming cost V 1 base and J 6 bases, with 10 bases left between them. DNA for the CDR3: TGTGCCAGCAGTTTAGGGGAGAGACTCAATGAGCAGTTCTTC. Translating gives CASSLGERLNEQFF.

J is TRBJ2-5 and V is TRBV28, with TRBD1 matching over 11 bases. Germline loops: CDR1 MDHEN, CDR2 SYDVKM. V lost 5 bases to trimming and J lost 4 bases; unmatched junction nucleotides: 9. CDR3 length equals 16 residues. CDR3 protein: CASSPGQGAIIETQYF. In DNA, the CDR3 is TGTGCCAGCAGTCCTGGACAGGGGGCGATCATAGAGACCCAGTACTTC.

J is TRBJ2-5 and V is TRBV7-8; D call uncertain. V lost 1 base and J lost 3, with 18 bases in between. Germline CDR1 and CDR2: SGHVS and FQNEAQ. The CDR3 totals 17 residues. The CDR3 protein is CASSLEGSYYYKETQYF. The DNA of the CDR3 is TGTGCCAGCAGCTTAGAAGGCAGCTACTATTACAAAGAGACCCAGTACTTC.

Turning to this clonotype: Its ends do not fully match the called genes, so a read error is possible. The rearrangement links TRBV5-1 to TRBJ2-7; TRBD2 might be the D (5 bases). This CDR3 has 14 amino acids. CDR1 and CDR2 (germline): SGHRS, YFSETQ. The DNA of the CDR3 is TGCGCCAGCAGCTTGGTCCTAGCCTCCGACGAGCAGTACTTC. Amino acids: CASSLVLASDEQYF.

The chain couples TRBV9 to TRBJ2-2, with D unresolved. V lost 0 bases to trimming and J lost 6 bases, with 3 bases between them. This CDR3 has 12 residues. From germline, CDR1 is SGDLS and CDR2 YYNGEE. CDR3 sequence (DNA): TGTGCCAGCAGCGTAGCGGCCGGGGAGCTGTTTTTT. Its translation: CASSVAAGELFF.

J is TRBJ2-1 and V is TRBV27; TRBD2 aligns across 7 bases. The V segment lost 5 bases and the J segment 2 bases; nucleotides outside the gene matches: 3. The CDR3 consists of 14 residues. From germline, CDR1 is MNHEY and CDR2 SMNVEV (reference sequence). The CDR3 region is CASSGGVAYNEQFF. CDR3 bases: TGTGCCAGCAGTGGGGGGGTGGCCTACAATGAGCAGTTCTTC.

This rearrangement joins TRBV4-1 to TRBJ2-7, with TRBD2 matching 7 bases. The CDR3 runs to 17 residues. The J segment lost 2 bases and the V segment lost 1 base, leaving 11 bases of the junction unmatched. The V gene's germline CDR1 is MGHRA and CDR2 YSYEKL. CDR3 amino acids: CASSQVVSGGSTYEQYF. The CDR3 bases are TGCGCCAGCAGCCAAGTAGTTTCGGGCGGGAGTACCTACGAGCAGTACTTC.

V usage is TRBV5-5 and J usage is TRBJ2-7, with 12 bases identical to TRBD2. Trimming removed 1 base from V and 5 bases from J; junction bases left unmatched: 1. Germline CDR1 is SGHKS and CDR2 is YYEKEE (reference sequence). The CDR3 totals 14 residues. The CDR3 bases are TGTGCCAGCAGCTTGAGACTAGCGGGAGACGAGCAGTACTTC. Its protein is CASSLRLAGDEQYF.

This chain uses TRBV29-1 with TRBJ2-5, with D unclear. Trimming cost V 3 bases and J 6 bases, with 8 bases left between them. Germline loops: CDR1 SQVTM, CDR2 ANQGSEA. CDR3 length: 11 residues. CDR3 protein: CSVDRQKTQYF. In DNA, the CDR3 is TGCAGCGTTGACCGGCAGAAGACCCAGTACTTC.

This sequence joins TRBV4-1 and TRBJ1-1, with a possible D match to TRBD1 (5 bases). In germline, CDR1 is MGHRA, CDR2 YSYEKL. The CDR3 contains 17 residues. The V gene lost 4 bases and the J gene lost 1 base, with 19 bases spanning the gap. CDR3 region: CASSPRETGPQNTEAFF. The CDR3 nucleotides read TGCGCCAGCAGCCCCAGGGAGACCGGGCCACAGAACACTGAAGCTTTCTTT.

This chain's CDR3 is CASSYDAMGEQFF. The CDR3 coding sequence is TGTGCCAGCAGTTACGACGCCATGGGTGAGCAGTTCTTC. The rearrangement joins TRBV6-5 to TRBJ2-1; D unclear. Between the trimmed V and J ends, which lost 2 bases and 9 bases, there was a span of 11 bases. The CDR3 has 13 amino acids. CDR1 MNHEY and CDR2 SVGAGI come from the germline V gene.

This sequence joins TRBV9 and TRBJ1-5; the D is unclear. V was cut by 0 bases and J by 0 bases, with 7 bases left in between. The CDR3 sequence is 15 residues long. Looked up from germline, CDR1 is SGDLS and CDR2 is YYNGEE. The CDR3 DNA reads TGTGCCAGCAGCGTAGGTCCGCTTAGCAATCAGCCCCAGCATTTT. Its translation: CASSVGPLSNQPQHF.

V is TRBV20-1 and J is TRBJ1-5; 7 bases agree with TRBD1. CDR3 length: 16 residues. With V trimmed by 0 bases and J by 2 bases, 7 bases remained unmatched. CDR1 DFQATT and CDR2 SNEGSKA come from the germline V gene (reference sequence). The CDR3 region is CSARDLRGQGNQPQHF. The CDR3 nucleotides read TGCAGTGCTAGAGATCTGAGGGGGCAAGGCAATCAGCCCCAGCATTTT.

The genes are TRBV25-1 and TRBJ1-5; D is unresolved. The CDR3 extends over 12 amino acids. The V gene lost 7 bases and the J gene lost 5 bases, with 9 bases spanning the gap. The germline CDR1 and CDR2 sequences are MGHDK and SYGVNS. The CDR3 reads CASNKRDQPQHF. Here the CDR3 DNA reads TGTGCCAGCAATAAGAGGGATCAGCCCCAGCATTTT.

This clonotype was seen a few times. The rearrangement links TRBV28 to TRBJ2-1; the match to TRBD2 covers 11 bases. From germline, CDR1 is MDHEN and CDR2 SYDVKM. J was trimmed by 0 bases and V by 5 bases; bases with no gene match: 6. The CDR3 spans 17 residues. This CDR3 reads CASSGRLAGSSYNEQFF. As DNA, the CDR3 is TGTGCCAGCAGTGGGAGACTAGCGGGAAGCTCCTACAATGAGCAGTTCTTC.

The rearrangement uses TRBV12-3 or TRBV12-4 and TRBJ1-2, with D possibly being TRBD1 (5 bases). The CDR3 sequence is 14 residues long. Trimming took off 5 bases at V and 4 bases at J, with 14 bases between the two ends. The CDR3 loop is CASSLVPGGYGYTF. The CDR3 nucleotides are TGTGCCAGCAGTCTCGTTCCCGGGGGCTATGGCTACACCTTC.

The chain is built from TRBV20-1 and TRBJ2-7, with 8 bases identical to TRBD2. The CDR3 sequence is 14 residues long. From germline, CDR1 is DFQATT and CDR2 SNEGSKA (reference sequence). Unmatched junction bases numbered 8, after V lost 3 bases and J lost 4 bases. The CDR3 spells CSARSGRGEYEQYF. In DNA, the CDR3 is TGCAGTGCTAGGAGCGGGAGAGGGGAGTACGAGCAGTACTTC.

This clonotype was counted once. The chain recombines TRBV27 with TRBJ2-1; D call uncertain. Germline V lookup: CDR1 MNHEY, CDR2 SMNVEV (reference sequence). The V gene lost 11 bases and the J gene lost 0 bases, with 14 bases spanning the gap. The CDR3 length is 14 residues. This CDR3 is CASKEDGSYNEQFF. CDR3 coding DNA: TGTGCCTCAAAGGAAGATGGCTCCTACAATGAGCAGTTCTTC.

V and J are TRBV7-9 and TRBJ2-3; D is tentatively TRBD1 or TRBD2 (5 bases each). Germline CDR1 SEHNR, CDR2 FQNEAQ (reference sequence). V was shortened by 5 bases and J by 0 bases, with 15 bases between the two germline ends. CDR3 length equals 16 residues. This CDR3 is CASSPRDGPSTDTQYF. The CDR3 nucleotides are TGTGCCAGCAGCCCAAGGGACGGCCCTAGCACAGATACGCAGTATTTT.